These 27 T cell receptor beta chains were sequenced from one sample in a study of shared clonotypes between healthy human individuals. Data came from immunoSEQ multiplex PCR; TCRdb stores just in-frame clones and leaves some out. In the table there are hundreds of thousands of clones, about 70% of which are singletons. The sequenced sample consisted of memory CD4+ T cells sorted from blood. Subset given: CD45RA-negative fraction. The receptor source for this set is a man younger than 45 in good health.

The chain has TRBV4-1 and TRBJ2-1; 7 bases map to TRBD2. The germline V gene encodes CDR1 MGHRA and CDR2 YSYEKL. CDR3 length: 14 residues. Trimming cost V 1 base and J 13 bases; bases outside gene matches: 10. For the CDR3, the DNA is TGCGCCAGCAGCCAAGGGGAGGGAGCGGGATCCCAGTTCTTC. Residues: CASSQGEGAGSQFF.

CDR3: CASTRVVDTGELFF. The DNA for the CDR3 is TGCGCCAGCACGCGGGTCGTCGACACCGGGGAGCTGTTTTTT. The rearrangement links TRBV5-1 to TRBJ2-2; D perhaps matches TRBD2 (5 bases). Germline V CDR1 and CDR2: SGHRS, YFSETQ. The CDR3 length is 14 residues. V was trimmed by 6 bases and J by 3 bases, leaving 12 bases between them.

The chain uses TRBV10-3 and TRBJ2-1, with TRBD2 matching 10 bases. V lost 3 bases to trimming and J lost 10 bases; unmatched junction nucleotides: 0. CDR1 and CDR2 from the germline V gene are ENHRY and SYGVKD. The CDR3 is 12 residues long. The CDR3 protein is CAISELAGEQFF. In DNA form, the CDR3 reads TGTGCCATCAGTGAACTAGCGGGAGAGCAGTTCTTC.

This rearrangement joins TRBV7-2 to TRBJ1-4; D uncertain. Trimming pared 5 bases from V and 6 bases from J, leaving 13 bases between. The CDR3 consists of 14 residues. Germline CDR1 is SGHTA and CDR2 is FQGNSA. Here the CDR3 reads CASSLIDGYEKLFF. CDR3 nucleotides: TGTGCCAGCAGCCTCATCGACGGATATGAAAAACTGTTTTTT. Full variable domain (outside the CDR3, taken from reference TRBV7-2 and TRBJ1-4): GAGVSQSPSNKVTEKGKDVELRCDPISGHTALYWYRQSLGQGLEFLIYFQGNSAPDKSGLPSDRFSAERTGGSVSTLTIQRTQQEDSAVYLCASSLIDGYEKLFFGSGTQLSVL.

A few counts support this clone. The chain couples TRBV11-2 to TRBJ2-1, with TRBD2 matching 8 bases. The CDR3 contains 15 residues. The J segment lost 5 bases and the V segment lost 1 base, leaving 4 bases of the junction unmatched. Looked up from germline, CDR1 is SGHAT and CDR2 is FQNNGV. The CDR3 sequence: CASSLGGLENNEQFF. Written as DNA, the CDR3 is TGTGCCAGCAGCTTAGGGGGACTAGAAAACAATGAGCAGTTCTTC.

This clone occurred once. CDR3 bases: TGTGCCAGCAGTCCCTCGGACAGGTCCTACAATGAGCAGTTCTTC. Protein sequence: CASSPSDRSYNEQFF. The rearrangement joins TRBV28 to TRBJ2-1; 7 bases are a match to TRBD1. The V gene end was trimmed by 5 bases and the J gene end by 1 base; junction bases not matched to a gene: 5. Germline CDR1 is MDHEN and CDR2 is SYDVKM. The CDR3 sequence is 15 residues long.

V usage is TRBV5-3 and J usage is TRBJ2-7; 12 positions agree with TRBD2. TRBV5-3 belongs to the ORF category, with a function that is uncertain. The CDR3 runs 15 residues. Trimming removed 3 bases from V and 2 bases from J; junction bases left unmatched: 3. DNA for the CDR3: TGTGCCAGAAGCTGGACTAGCGGGGAGACCTACGAGCAGTACTTC. It yields the protein CARSWTSGETYEQYF.

The chain links TRBV5-1 to TRBJ2-5; a weak D match, TRBD1 (6 bases). Per the germline V gene, CDR1 is SGHRS and CDR2 is YFSETQ. The CDR3 has 16 residues. Trimming removed 3 bases at V and 0 bases at J, with 15 bases between. The CDR3, as DNA: TGCGCCAGCAGCTCCGGACAGCCCTTGTACCAAGAGACCCAGTACTTC. Translation gives CASSSGQPLYQETQYF.

V gene TRBV6-5 combines with J gene TRBJ2-2; unclear D gene. The CDR3 extends over 14 amino acids. Germline lookup yields CDR1 MNHEY and CDR2 SVGAGI. V lost 7 bases, J lost 6 bases, and 15 bases lay in between. The CDR3 sequence is CASTAEAWAGELFF. The CDR3 nucleotides read TGTGCCAGCACAGCCGAGGCGTGGGCCGGGGAGCTGTTTTTT.

This clone was seen only a few times. V usage is TRBV6-6 and J usage is TRBJ2-5, with 7 bases aligning to TRBD1. CDR1 MNHNY and CDR2 SVGAGI come from the germline V gene (reference sequence). Trimming removed 6 bases from V and 4 bases from J; junction bases left unmatched: 11. The CDR3 totals 15 residues. CDR3 loop: CASRPPTGVLETQYF. The CDR3 bases are TGTGCCAGCAGACCCCCCACAGGGGTATTAGAGACCCAGTACTTC.

The chain links TRBV7-9 to TRBJ2-2; D unclear. The CDR3 extends over 15 amino acids. V was cut by 5 bases and J by 0 bases, with 10 bases left in between. Germline V gene lookup returns CDR1 SEHNR and CDR2 FQNEAQ (reference sequence). Here the CDR3 reads CASSRTFTNTGELFF. DNA for the CDR3: TGTGCCAGCAGCCGGACGTTCACGAACACCGGGGAGCTGTTTTTT.

This clone was observed a few times. The rearrangement links TRBV28 to TRBJ2-7; a possible D gene is TRBD2 (5 bases). The CDR3 has 13 residues. Germline loops: CDR1 MDHEN, CDR2 SYDVKM. The V and J ends lost 9 bases and 6 bases respectively, with 18 bases between them. CDR3 amino acids: CASEGRWAGEQYF. The CDR3 nucleotides read TGTGCCAGTGAGGGTCGGTGGGCGGGCGAGCAGTACTTC.

The chain links TRBV28 to TRBJ2-2; 9 nucleotides line up with TRBD1. There are 18 residues in the CDR3. Germline trimming cut 3 bases from V and 5 bases from J; bases unmatched to any gene: 13. The germline gives CDR1 MDHEN, CDR2 SYDVKM. CDR3 region: CASSFMPWTGAWTGELFF. The CDR3 region has the DNA TGTGCCAGCAGTTTCATGCCGTGGACAGGGGCTTGGACCGGGGAGCTGTTTTTT.

CDR3 amino acids: CASCRRDYGSPQYF. The CDR3 nucleotides are TGTGCCAGCTGCCGCCGGGACTACGGTAGTCCCCAGTACTTC. The chain combines TRBV25-1 with TRBJ2-5; 7 nucleotides agree with TRBD2. CDR1 is MGHDK, CDR2 SYGVNS, per germline. Unmatched junction bases numbered 15, after V lost 8 bases and J lost 9 bases. This CDR3 spans 14 amino acids.

In DNA form, the CDR3 reads TGTGCCAGCACCACCCCCGGCCCGGGTGGCAATCAGCCCCAGCATTTT. Its translation: CASTTPGPGGNQPQHF. This sequence joins TRBV7-2 and TRBJ1-5; D is uncertain. Germline assignment: CDR1 SGHTA and CDR2 FQGNSA. The CDR3 has 16 residues. V lost 7 bases to trimming and J lost 2 bases, with 18 bases between them. Filled out from reference TRBV7-2 and TRBJ1-5, the complete variable domain reads GAGVSQSPSNKVTEKGKDVELRCDPISGHTALYWYRQSLGQGLEFLIYFQGNSAPDKSGLPSDRFSAERTGGSVSTLTIQRTQQEDSAVYLCASTTPGPGGNQPQHFGDGTRLSIL.

The CDR3 spells CASSTPIAGGLETQYF. Here the CDR3 DNA reads TGTGCCAGCAGTACCCCTATAGCGGGAGGATTAGAGACCCAGTACTTC. The rearrangement links TRBV28 to TRBJ2-5; 10 bases align to TRBD2. Per germline, CDR1 MDHEN and CDR2 SYDVKM. The CDR3 runs to 16 residues. J lost 4 bases, V lost 5 bases, and 10 bases had no gene match.

V is TRBV6-1 and J is TRBJ1-3; 8 bases fit TRBD1. The V segment lost 3 bases and the J segment 0 bases; nucleotides outside the gene matches: 7. The CDR3 extends over 17 amino acids. The germline CDR1 and CDR2 sequences are MNHNS and SASEGT. The CDR3 bases are TGTGCCAGCAGTGATTATCCGGGACAGGACTCTGGAAACACCATATATTTT. Translation: CASSDYPGQDSGNTIYF.

This chain joins TRBV7-9 and TRBJ2-3, with D possibly being TRBD2 (5 bases). V was shortened by 3 bases and J by 8 bases, with 15 bases between the two germline ends. The CDR3 consists of 14 residues. CDR1 is SEHNR, CDR2 FQNEAQ, per germline (reference sequence). DNA of the CDR3: TGTGCCAGCAGCTTCCTGAAGGCGGCGGGTACGCAGTATTTT. Protein: CASSFLKAAGTQYF.

The chain recombines TRBV30 with TRBJ2-1; the D call may be TRBD1 or TRBD2 (5 bases each). Germline CDR1 reads GTSNPN; CDR2 reads SVGIG (reference sequence). CDR3 length: 14 residues. V gave up 7 bases and J gave up 0 bases, with 13 bases separating them. CDR3: CASSRDGSYNEQFF. The DNA for the CDR3 is TGTGCCTCTTCCCGGGACGGCTCCTACAATGAGCAGTTCTTC.

The chain has TRBV4-3 and TRBJ2-5, with D perhaps TRBD1 or TRBD2 (5 bases each). CDR3 length equals 13 residues. The germline V and J ends were trimmed by 0 bases and 9 bases, with 11 bases remaining between them. Germline CDR1 and CDR2: LGHNA and YSLEER. The CDR3 coding sequence is TGCGCCAGCAGCCAAGAAATTCAGGGACCCCAGTACTTC. Its translation is CASSQEIQGPQYF.

The J gene is TRBJ2-5, the V gene TRBV11-2; 10 nucleotides line up with TRBD2. Per the germline V gene, CDR1 is SGHAT and CDR2 is FQNNGV. The CDR3 length is 18 residues. The trim removed 5 bases at V and 4 bases at J, leaving 16 bases unmatched. CDR3 residues: CASSPGGSGRLSSETQYF. The CDR3 DNA is TGTGCCAGCAGCCCCGGGGGTAGCGGGAGGCTGAGCTCAGAGACCCAGTACTTC. Full variable domain (missing parts from reference TRBV11-2 and TRBJ2-5): EAGVAQSPRYKIIEKRQSVAFWCNPISGHATLYWYQQILGQGPKLLIQFQNNGVVDDSQLPKDRFSAERLKGVDSTLKIQPAKLEDSAVYLCASSPGGSGRLSSETQYFGPGTRLLVL.

This clone was detected only once. This chain uses TRBV7-2 with TRBJ2-3; D not resolved. Trimming took off 8 bases at V and 6 bases at J, with 12 bases between the two ends. This CDR3 spans 12 amino acids. CDR1 and CDR2 from the germline V gene are SGHTA and FQGNSA. This chain's CDR3 is CASRLVGDTQYF. CDR3 nucleotides: TGTGCCAGCCGTCTGGTGGGGGATACGCAGTATTTT.

This chain uses TRBV28 with TRBJ2-2, with D perhaps TRBD2 (6 bases). Germline loops: CDR1 MDHEN, CDR2 SYDVKM. CDR3 length: 13 residues. Trimming pared 2 bases from V and 10 bases from J, leaving 11 bases between. The CDR3 coding sequence is TGTGCCAGCAGTTTACTAGCGCTGAAGGAGCTGTTTTTT. Its translation is CASSLLALKELFF.

The chain recombines TRBV7-9 with TRBJ1-5, with D uncertain. Germline assignment: CDR1 SEHNR and CDR2 FQNEAQ (reference sequence). The length of the CDR3 is 14 residues. The V gene lost 1 base and the J gene lost 0 bases, with 4 bases spanning the gap. Here the CDR3 reads CASSLGPSNQPQHF. CDR3 coding DNA: TGTGCCAGCAGCTTAGGGCCTAGCAATCAGCCCCAGCATTTT.

J is TRBJ2-1 and V is TRBV9; 11 positions agree with TRBD2. V was pared by 3 bases and J by 8 bases, with 7 bases of the junction left unmatched. The CDR3 contains 15 residues. Germline V gene lookup returns CDR1 SGDLS and CDR2 YYNGEE. The DNA for the CDR3 is TGTGCCAGCAGCGGAACTAGCGGGAGTAGGGATGAGCAGTTCTTC. Its protein is CASSGTSGSRDEQFF.

V and J are TRBV7-9 and TRBJ2-2; a weak D match, TRBD1 (6 bases). The CDR3 spans 14 residues. CDR1 and CDR2 (germline): SEHNR, FQNEAQ (reference sequence). V was cut by 7 bases and J by 4 bases, with 13 bases left in between. CDR3 loop: CASNTGTPTGELFF. The CDR3 nucleotides are TGTGCCAGCAACACCGGGACACCCACCGGGGAGCTGTTTTTT.

This rearrangement joins TRBV29-1 to TRBJ2-1; TRBD2 aligns across 11 bases. The V gene end was trimmed by 3 bases and the J gene end by 13 bases; junction bases not matched to a gene: 11. There are 14 residues in the CDR3. Per the germline V gene, CDR1 is SQVTM and CDR2 is ANQGSEA. The CDR3 coding sequence is TGCAGCGTTGACCAAAACGTAGCGGGAGGGCCACAGTTCTTC. Protein: CSVDQNVAGGPQFF.